A selection of T cell receptor beta chains follows, all from one sample in a study of blood T cell repertoires in COVID-19. Libraries were prepared by immunoSEQ multiplex PCR; TCRdb keeps only in-frame clonotypes and omits some of them. The sample records some 48,000 clones, more than 75% being singletons. The sequenced sample was peripheral blood. Receptor source: a human donor in a cohort sampled during active COVID-19. CDR3s include the opening cysteine and the closing phenylalanine or tryptophan. The D gene is left open where the match is weak. A row's size may be missing; if present it is once, few, many or a size class.

clone_size d_call j_call v_call cdr3_aa cdr3_nt
. . TRBJ1-3 TRBV6-5 CASSYSARSAGNTIYF TGTGCCAGCAGTTACTCCGCTAGGTCGGCTGGAAACACCATATATTTT
. TRBD1 TRBJ2-3 TRBV5-6 CASSWSAGTGVPDTQYF TGTGCCAGCAGCTGGTCCGCCGGGACAGGGGTCCCAGATACGCAGTATTTT
. . TRBJ1-1 TRBV19 CASTGVLETEAFF TGTGCCAGTACCGGGGTCCTCGAGACTGAAGCTTTCTTT
. TRBD2 TRBJ2-2 TRBV11-2 CASSRLAGGTGELFF TGTGCCAGCAGCAGACTAGCGGGGGGGACCGGGGAGCTGTTTTTT
. TRBD1 TRBJ1-6 TRBV18 CASSPLRGTGRNSPLHF TGTGCCAGCTCACCACTACGCGGGACAGGCAGAAATTCACCCCTCCACTTT
once . TRBJ1-1 TRBV2 CASSEISLGAHEAFF TGTGCCAGCAGTGAAATTAGTTTAGGGGCCCATGAAGCTTTCTTT
. . TRBJ2-7 TRBV5-1 CASSSSASAYYEQYF TGCGCCAGCAGCTCCTCGGCCAGCGCCTATTACGAGCAGTACTTC
. . TRBJ2-2 TRBV18 CASSQRTGEAGELFF TGTGCCAGCTCACAACGAACAGGGGAGGCCGGGGAGCTGTTTTTT
few . TRBJ1-6 TRBV2 CASLGRGYSPLHF TGTGCCAGCTTGGGCAGGGGATATTCACCCCTCCACTTT
once TRBD1 TRBJ1-4 TRBV9 CASSNRDRVGSEKLFF TGTGCCAGCAGCAACCGGGACAGGGTAGGGAGTGAAAAACTGTTTTTT
. TRBD1 TRBJ1-2 TRBV6-5 CASTRTSTGNYGYTF TGTGCCAGCACTAGGACGTCGACAGGGAACTATGGCTACACCTTC
. . TRBJ2-1 TRBV3-1/TRBV3-2 CASSQDVGAFYNEQFF TGTGCCAGCAGCCAAGATGTGGGGGCTTTTTACAATGAGCAGTTCTTC
once TRBD1 TRBJ1-1 TRBV2 CASSEAGQYTEAFF TGTGCCAGCAGTGAAGCGGGACAGTACACTGAAGCTTTCTTT
. TRBD1 TRBJ1-3 TRBV9 CASSVGTGKSSGNTIYF TGTGCCAGCAGCGTAGGGACAGGAAAGAGCTCTGGAAACACCATATATTTT
few . TRBJ2-7 TRBV4-2 CASSQEINRAYEQYF TGTGCCAGCAGCCAAGAAATCAACCGAGCCTACGAGCAGTACTTC
. . TRBJ2-1 TRBV6-6 CASSQLNTMTANEQFF TGTGCCAGCAGCCAATTAAACACGATGACAGCCAATGAGCAGTTCTTC
. . TRBJ2-7 TRBV3-1/TRBV3-2 CASSQIETGSYEQYF TGTGCCAGCAGCCAAATCGAGACAGGCTCCTACGAGCAGTACTTC
. TRBD2 TRBJ2-2 TRBV7-2 CASSPGLAGGPGGELFF TGTGCCAGCAGCCCGGGACTAGCGGGGGGGCCAGGCGGGGAGCTGTTTTTT
. . TRBJ2-7 TRBV10-3 CAISELGRGGEQYF TGTGCCATCAGTGAGTTGGGCAGGGGTGGCGAGCAGTACTTC
once . TRBJ1-2 TRBV9 CASSPFAGGPTNYGYTF TGTGCCAGCAGCCCTTTCGCGGGAGGACCGACTAACTATGGCTACACCTTC
. . TRBJ2-7 TRBV4-3 CASSQVLSLQGTYEQYF TGCGCCAGCAGCCAAGTCCTTTCTCTACAGGGCACCTACGAGCAGTACTTC
. . TRBJ1-1 TRBV7-9 CASSLTRPSDRMNTEAFF TGTGCCAGCAGCCTGACCCGACCTTCTGACAGGATGAACACTGAAGCTTTCTTT
. . TRBJ1-1 TRBV29-1 CSVEGWQSSVTEAFF TGCAGCGTTGAAGGGTGGCAGTCCTCAGTCACTGAAGCTTTCTTT
. . TRBJ2-7 TRBV3-1/TRBV3-2 CASSQGSAPSEQYF TGTGCCAGCAGCCAAGGTAGCGCCCCCTCAGAGCAGTACTTC
. . TRBJ2-4 TRBV21-1 CASPSHRVGVENIQYF TGTGCCAGCCCCTCCCACAGGGTTGGGGTGGAAAACATTCAGTACTTC
. TRBD1 TRBJ2-5 TRBV10-3 CAISDRDRAGETQYF TGTGCCATCAGTGACAGGGACAGGGCGGGGGAGACCCAGTACTTC
. TRBD2 TRBJ2-3 TRBV9 CASSGRLAGGADTQYF TGTGCCAGCAGCGGCCGTCTAGCGGGAGGGGCAGATACGCAGTATTTT
. TRBD2 TRBJ2-2 TRBV5-1 CASNPRGRGSQRTGELFF TGCGCCAGCAACCCCCGGGGGAGGGGCAGCCAGCGCACCGGGGAGCTGTTTTTT
. . TRBJ2-7 TRBV5-1 CASSLGHGYEQYF TGCGCCAGCAGCTTGGGCCACGGCTACGAGCAGTACTTC
. . TRBJ2-1 TRBV10-1 CASQDWNNEQFF TGCGCCAGCCAGGACTGGAACAATGAGCAGTTCTTC
. TRBD1 TRBJ1-1 TRBV11-2 CASSTVTGGPKIEAFF TGTGCCAGCAGCACCGTGACAGGGGGGCCTAAGATTGAAGCTTTCTTT
. . TRBJ2-1 TRBV2 CASRRDWNYNEQFF TGTGCCAGCAGGAGAGACTGGAACTACAATGAGCAGTTCTTC
. . TRBJ1-1 TRBV19 CASNFGRDTEAFF TGTGCCAGTAACTTCGGGAGGGACACTGAAGCTTTCTTT
. . TRBJ2-1 TRBV6-1 CASSEAGEFNEQFF TGTGCCAGCAGTGAAGCCGGGGAGTTCAATGAGCAGTTCTTC
. . TRBJ1-1 TRBV5-1 CASSLVGGGNTEAFF TGCGCCAGCAGCTTGGTAGGTGGAGGAAACACTGAAGCTTTCTTT
. TRBD2 TRBJ2-2 TRBV24-1 CATSDAGSGATNTGELFF TGTGCCACCAGTGATGCGGGTAGCGGGGCAACGAACACCGGGGAGCTGTTTTTT
. . TRBJ2-3 TRBV20-1 CSASYSTDTQYF TGCAGTGCTAGTTACTCCACAGATACGCAGTATTTT
. . TRBJ2-1 TRBV6-1 CASSDPSRAGGHEQFF TGTGCCAGCAGTGACCCCAGTAGGGCAGGGGGGCACGAGCAGTTCTTC
. TRBD1 TRBJ1-4 TRBV13 CASSWWTGTEKLFF TGTGCCAGCAGCTGGTGGACAGGGACTGAAAAACTGTTTTTT
. . TRBJ2-2 TRBV5-4 CASSPRQNTGELFF TGTGCCAGCAGCCCTCGACAGAACACCGGGGAGCTGTTTTTT
. . TRBJ2-7 TRBV2 CASSEFGGQLLTFYEQYF TGTGCCAGCAGCGAGTTTGGAGGACAGCTACTTACCTTCTACGAGCAGTACTTC
. TRBD2 TRBJ2-5 TRBV13 CASSTWTSGQETQYF TGTGCCAGCAGCACATGGACTAGCGGCCAAGAGACCCAGTACTTC